This T cell receptor beta chain derives from a study of identical twins. The study, taken as a whole, reports: Zero-insertion analyses could be partly confounded by invariant MAIT and iNKT cells. Out-of-frame TCR alpha sharing in monozygotic twins exceeded recombination model predictions. The study found weaker excess twin sharing in beta out-of-frame sequences. Where out-of-frame alpha sequences were twin-shared, they showed excess low generation probability.

From germline, CDR1 is SGHRS and CDR2 YFSETQ. V was pared by 5 bases and J by 5 bases, with 4 bases of the junction left unmatched. The CDR3 has 13 residues. TCRdb ran MiXCR on the 5' RACE reads and lists one entry per CDR3 protein. This sample has about 890,000 distinct CDR3 sequences, with approximately 13% found just once. The table lists this clonotype with many counts. Its antigen is unknown. This same sample was also taken into another study, of yellow fever vaccine responses in identical twins.

The specimen sequenced was PBMCs. The rearrangement links TRBV5-1 to TRBJ2-7; TRBD1 matches at 10 bases. This receptor was identified in a woman younger than 30 in good health. The DNA of the CDR3 is TGCGCCAGCAGTAGACAGGGGGCCGACGAGCAGTACTTC. Residues: CASSRQGADEQYF.